Included here is one TCR beta chain sequence, with context. At one boundary the junction diverges from the germline segment, which might be a read error. TCR beta VDJ and CDR3 profiles were obtained from a genomic DNA template. TCRdb reprocessed the reads via MiXCR and lists one record per CDR3 protein. The sample lists approximately 470,000 distinct CDR3 sequences, around 30% occurring once. These data originate in a study of CD8+CD57+ T cells in acquired aplastic anemia. An expansion of CD8+CD57+ cells by flow cytometry had been shown in patients chosen for sequencing. When blood sampling took place, the patients had received no therapy. The CDR3 is 19 residues long. Germline CDR1 is SGHAT and CDR2 is FQDESV (reference sequence).

The sequence came from a human donor with aplastic anemia. What was sequenced was sorted CD4+, CD8+, or CD8+CD57+ T cells (not recorded which) from PBMCs. This chain connects TRBV11-1 to TRBJ1-3; D is perhaps TRBD1 (5 bases). The CDR3 coding sequence is TGTGCCAGCAGCTCAACCGGTCAGGGTGGGACCATCTCTCGAAACACCATATATTTT. Its protein product is CASSSTGQGGTISRNTIYF.